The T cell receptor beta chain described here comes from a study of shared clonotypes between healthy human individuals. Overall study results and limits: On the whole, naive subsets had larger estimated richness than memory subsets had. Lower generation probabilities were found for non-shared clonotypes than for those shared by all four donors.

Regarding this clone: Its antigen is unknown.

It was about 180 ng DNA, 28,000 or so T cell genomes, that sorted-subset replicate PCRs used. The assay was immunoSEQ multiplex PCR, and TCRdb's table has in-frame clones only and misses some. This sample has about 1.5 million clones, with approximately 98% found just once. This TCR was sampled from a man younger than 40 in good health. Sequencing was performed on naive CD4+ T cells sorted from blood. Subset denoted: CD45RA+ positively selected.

This chain's CDR3 is CASSLEISGRLSYNEQFF. Written as DNA, the CDR3 is TGTGCCAGCAGCTTAGAAATTAGCGGGAGGCTTTCCTACAATGAGCAGTTCTTC. The chain links TRBV7-6 to TRBJ2-1, with 10 bases matching TRBD2. Trimming cost V 1 base and J 1 base; bases outside gene matches: 7. The germline gives CDR1 SGHVS, CDR2 FNYEAQ. This CDR3 region has 18 residues.